Each of the 21 T cell receptor beta chains below was sequenced from the same sample in a study of early T cells in non-severe SARS-CoV-2 infection. TCRdb analysed the 5' RACE reads with MiXCR anew, one entry per CDR3 protein. The table lists roughly 80,000 distinct CDR3 sequences, around 10% of them singletons. This material consisted of whole blood, taken at baseline. These receptors all stem from an adult who was a healthcare worker with PCR-confirmed SARS-CoV-2 infection or an uninfected control (not recorded which).

This clonotype was counted only a few times. This sequence joins TRBV11-2 and TRBJ2-2; D gene ambiguous. Germline V gene lookup returns CDR1 SGHAT and CDR2 FQNNGV. With 2 bases removed from V and 2 bases from J, the gap between germline ends came to 9 bases. CDR3 size: 15 residues. This CDR3 is CASSLYHRNTGELFF. CDR3 DNA sequence: TGTGCCAGCAGCTTATATCACAGAAACACCGGGGAGCTGTTTTTT.

The V call is TRBV6-5, the J call TRBJ1-2, with D uncertain. This CDR3 has 12 amino acids. The germline V gene has CDR1 MNHEY and CDR2 SVGAGI. Between the trimmed V and J ends, which lost 8 bases and 8 bases, there was a span of 15 bases. In DNA, the CDR3 is TGTGCCAGCCGCTACGGTGAGAGCGGCTACACCTTC. This codes for CASRYGESGYTF.

This clonotype has ten or more counts. This sequence joins TRBV7-9 and TRBJ2-3; D unresolved. Trimming removed 4 bases at V and 4 bases at J, with 9 bases between. CDR1 SEHNR and CDR2 FQNEAQ come from the germline V gene (reference sequence). This CDR3 spans 13 amino acids. The CDR3 DNA reads as TGTGCCAGCAGCTCCTCGACGTCAGATACGCAGTATTTT. It codes for CASSSSTSDTQYF. Looking up the rest from reference TRBV7-9 and TRBJ2-3 gives the full variable domain: DTGVSQNPRHKITKRGQNVTFRCDPISEHNRLYWYRQTLGQGPEFLTYFQNEAQLEKSRLLSDRFSAERPKGSFSTLEIQRTEQGDSAMYLCASSSSTSDTQYFGPGTRLTVL.

This chain joins TRBV28 and TRBJ1-1; no clear D. Trimming pared 2 bases from V and 4 bases from J, leaving 11 bases between. Germline loops: CDR1 MDHEN, CDR2 SYDVKM. This CDR3 region has 14 residues. CDR3 sequence (DNA): TGTGCCAGCAGTTTACTGAGACGGGGCACTGAAGCTTTCTTT. It specifies CASSLLRRGTEAFF.

This CDR3 reads CASSLRGQDGYTF. The CDR3 DNA sequence: TGTGCCAGCAGTTTGAGAGGGCAGGATGGCTACACCTTC. This chain links TRBV28 with TRBJ1-2; no firm D call. Germline V CDR1 and CDR2: MDHEN, SYDVKM. The CDR3 is 13 amino acids. The germline V and J ends were trimmed by 3 bases and 6 bases, with 11 bases remaining between them.

This clonotype was recorded many times. The V call is TRBV12-3 or TRBV12-4, the J call TRBJ2-7, with D hard to call. V was cut by 6 bases and J by 1 base, with 4 bases left in between. CDR3 length: 11 amino acids. CDR3 bases: TGTGCCAGCAGCCCATCCTACGAGCAGTACTTC. Translation gives CASSPSYEQYF.

The chain carries TRBV12-3 or TRBV12-4 and TRBJ1-5, with a possible D match to TRBD1 (5 bases). V was shortened by 6 bases and J by 2 bases, with 14 bases between the two germline ends. The CDR3 consists of 15 residues. CDR3 in DNA: TGTGCCAGCAGCCCAGGGCTGTGGGGCAATCAGCCCCAGCATTTT. Its protein is CASSPGLWGNQPQHF.

The chain uses TRBV19 and TRBJ1-2; D gene unclear. CDR3 length equals 12 residues. Trimming left V 3 bases short and J 5 bases short, with 7 bases between. Germline-derived CDR1 and CDR2 are LNHDA and SQIVND (reference sequence). The CDR3 loop reads CASSIRRYGYTF. In DNA form, the CDR3 reads TGTGCCAGTAGTATTAGAAGATATGGCTACACCTTC. The variable domain in full, completed from reference TRBV19 and TRBJ1-2, reads DGGITQSPKYLFRKEGQNVTLSCEQNLNHDAMYWYRQDPGQGLRLIYYSQIVNDFQKGDIAEGYSVSREKKESFPLTVTSAQKNPTAFYLCASSIRRYGYTFGSGTRLTVV.

This clonotype came up a few times. The CDR3 spells CASSLGGGKYYEQYF. The CDR3 DNA follows: TGTGCCAGCTCCTTGGGGGGAGGGAAATACTACGAGCAGTACTTC. The rearrangement joins TRBV11-2 to TRBJ2-7, with 7 bases lining up with TRBD2. V lost 8 bases, J lost 3 bases, and 13 bases stayed unmatched. CDR3 length: 15 residues. CDR1 SGHAT and CDR2 FQNNGV come from the germline V gene. Variable domain in full (rest from reference TRBV11-2 and TRBJ2-7): EAGVAQSPRYKIIEKRQSVAFWCNPISGHATLYWYQQILGQGPKLLIQFQNNGVVDDSQLPKDRFSAERLKGVDSTLKIQPAKLEDSAVYLCASSLGGGKYYEQYFGPGTRLTVT.

The V and J genes are TRBV4-1 and TRBJ1-2, with 7 bases that match TRBD1. Germline lookup yields CDR1 MGHRA and CDR2 YSYEKL. J gave up 6 bases and V 3 bases, and 4 bases lay outside the gene matches. The CDR3 totals 13 residues. DNA of the CDR3: TGCGCCAGCAGCCAGGGACAGTCTGATGGCTACACCTTC. Translating it yields CASSQGQSDGYTF.

This clonotype was detected ten times or more. The V gene is TRBV9, the J gene TRBJ1-1; no reliable D call. Germline assignment: CDR1 SGDLS and CDR2 YYNGEE. The CDR3 is 13 amino acids. The V gene lost 7 bases and the J gene lost 1 base, with 11 bases spanning the gap. The CDR3 reads CASSEDPNTEAFF. CDR3 DNA sequence: TGTGCCAGCTCGGAGGACCCGAACACTGAAGCTTTCTTT.

This clonotype was detected only a few times. V and J are TRBV6-2 or TRBV6-3 and TRBJ2-2; 8 nucleotides agree with TRBD2. With 5 bases clipped from V and 2 bases from J, the junction kept 10 bases outside the gene matches. The germline CDR1 and CDR2 sequences are MNHEY and SVGEGT. CDR3 length equals 17 residues. CDR3 residues: CASSAPGGGLNTGELFF. CDR3 in DNA: TGTGCCAGCAGTGCCCCGGGAGGGGGGCTCAACACCGGGGAGCTGTTTTTT.

This clonotype occurred a few times. CDR3 protein: CSASRDSSVTEAFF. CDR3 nucleotide sequence: TGCAGTGCCAGCAGGGACAGTTCAGTCACTGAAGCTTTCTTT. The rearrangement links TRBV20-1 to TRBJ1-1; TRBD1 matches at 7 bases. Germline CDR1 and CDR2: DFQATT and SNEGSKA (reference sequence). The CDR3 runs to 14 residues. After removal of 6 bases from V and 4 bases from J, the junction contained 11 bases not matched to a gene.

J is TRBJ2-1 and V is TRBV11-2; 10 bases map to TRBD2. The CDR3 is made up of 16 amino acids. Germline CDR1 reads SGHAT; CDR2 reads FQNNGV. The trim removed 5 bases at V and 7 bases at J, leaving 11 bases unmatched. CDR3 sequence (DNA): TGTGCCAGCAGCCGGTCGAGCGGGGGGGCCCATAATGAGCAGTTCTTC. Translating it yields CASSRSSGGAHNEQFF.

The CDR3 DNA reads TGTGCCATAGGGACGGAAAGCACAGATACGCAGTATTTT. Its protein is CAIGTESTDTQYF. The rearrangement uses TRBV24-1 and TRBJ2-3, with D tentatively TRBD1 or TRBD2 (5 bases each). The CDR3 runs 13 residues. Germline lookup yields CDR1 KGHDR and CDR2 SFDVKD. Trimming cost V 11 bases and J 0 bases, with 11 bases left between them.

This clonotype was detected only a few times. The rearrangement joins TRBV20-1 to TRBJ2-4; unclear D gene. Germline V gene sequence: CDR1 DFQATT, CDR2 SNEGSKA (reference sequence). The CDR3 contains 11 residues. V lost 4 bases, J lost 4 bases, and 5 bases lay in between. The CDR3 loop reads CSATTKNIQYF. The CDR3 DNA is TGCAGTGCTACTACGAAAAACATTCAGTACTTC.

The chain uses TRBV14 and TRBJ1-6; no clear D gene. Germline V gives CDR1 SGHDN, CDR2 FVKESK. V lost 4 bases, J lost 10 bases, and 11 bases lay in between. The CDR3 sequence is 13 residues long. The CDR3: CASSPRAGSPLHF. In DNA, the CDR3 is TGTGCCAGCAGCCCCAGAGCTGGGTCACCCCTCCACTTT. The complete variable domain, with remaining parts taken from reference TRBV14 and TRBJ1-6, reads EAGVTQFPSHSVIEKGQTVTLRCDPISGHDNLYWYRRVMGKEIKFLLHFVKESKQDESGMPNNRFLAERTGGTYSTLKVQPAELEDSGVYFCASSPRAGSPLHFGNGTRLTVT.

Ten or more counts support this clonotype. The CDR3 is CASTPEVAGETEAFF. The CDR3, as DNA: TGTGCCAGCACCCCTGAGGTGGCAGGGGAAACTGAAGCTTTCTTT. The V and J genes are TRBV27 and TRBJ1-1; tentatively, D is TRBD1 (6 bases). V lost 7 bases to trimming and J lost 5 bases, with 20 bases between them. The V gene's germline CDR1 is MNHEY and CDR2 SMNVEV (reference sequence). The CDR3 sequence is 15 residues long.

The rearrangement joins TRBV20-1 to TRBJ2-5; D gene unclear. The ends were cut back, 0 bases at V and 0 bases at J, with 11 bases in the middle. CDR3 size: 15 residues. CDR1 DFQATT and CDR2 SNEGSKA come from the germline V gene (reference sequence). The chain's CDR3 is CSARDLLGYQETQYF. The DNA of the CDR3 is TGCAGTGCTAGAGATCTCCTGGGGTACCAAGAGACCCAGTACTTC.

This clonotype has a handful of counts. V usage is TRBV6-5 and J usage is TRBJ2-1, with 8 bases matching TRBD2. Per germline, CDR1 MNHEY and CDR2 SVGAGI. This CDR3 is 18 amino acids long. Trimming at V came to 6 bases and at J to 8 bases, leaving 21 bases not matched to a gene. The CDR3 is CASSSLGAVSGGIDEQFF. CDR3 in DNA: TGTGCCAGCAGCTCACTTGGGGCTGTGAGCGGGGGTATCGATGAGCAGTTCTTC.

This clonotype was observed many times. The J gene is TRBJ2-7, the V gene TRBV7-2; perhaps TRBD1 as D (6 bases). With 0 bases removed from V and 10 bases from J, the gap between germline ends came to 13 bases. Germline CDR1 and CDR2: SGHTA and FQGNSA. This CDR3 region has 13 residues. DNA of the CDR3: TGTGCCAGCAGCTTAGCGGGAACAGGGCGACAGTACTTC. Protein product: CASSLAGTGRQYF. Complete variable domain (other parts from reference TRBV7-2 and TRBJ2-7): GAGVSQSPSNKVTEKGKDVELRCDPISGHTALYWYRQSLGQGLEFLIYFQGNSAPDKSGLPSDRFSAERTGGSVSTLTIQRTQQEDSAVYLCASSLAGTGRQYFGPGTRLTVT.